A single sample is the source of the 14 T cell receptor beta chains below, sequenced in a study of graft-versus-host responses after intestinal transplantation. This table comes from immunoSEQ multiplex PCR, and its TCRdb copy is limited to in-frame clones, with some not included. The table lists 89,000 or so clones, around 80% of them singletons. The antigens for these receptors are not known. The sequencing used unstimulated CD4+ T cells sorted from spleen or lymph node cells, collected before intestinal transplant. The origin of the receptors is a human donor who received an intestinal transplant.

The V call is TRBV18, the J call TRBJ2-7, with TRBD1 identical over 10 bases. The CDR3 covers 15 residues. The V gene end was trimmed by 4 bases and the J gene end by 0 bases; junction bases not matched to a gene: 3. Germline-derived CDR1 and CDR2 are KGHSH and LQKENI. The CDR3, as DNA: TGTGCCAGCTCACGGGACAGGGGAAGCTCCTACGAGCAGTACTTC. Amino acid sequence: CASSRDRGSSYEQYF.

The gene calls are TRBV28 and TRBJ1-1; possibly TRBD1 for D (6 bases). Trimming cost V 5 bases and J 12 bases, with 16 bases left between them. The CDR3 has 12 residues. Germline CDR1 MDHEN, CDR2 SYDVKM. In DNA form, the CDR3 reads TGTGCCAGCAGTACCGAATGGGGACAAACTTTCTTT. This encodes CASSTEWGQTFF.

The chain is built from TRBV14 and TRBJ1-1; a possible D gene is TRBD1 (5 bases). Trimming took 4 bases from V and 4 from J, leaving 13 bases between them. This CDR3 has 14 amino acids. CDR1 is SGHDN and CDR2 is FVKESK in the germline V gene. CDR3: CASSRPMGGTEAFF. CDR3 in DNA: TGTGCCAGCAGCCGGCCCATGGGGGGCACTGAAGCTTTCTTT.

The genes are TRBV15 and TRBJ2-5; D might be TRBD2 (5 bases). The V and J ends lost 0 bases and 11 bases respectively, with 19 bases between them. CDR1 and CDR2 from the germline V gene are LNHNV and YYDKDF (reference sequence). The CDR3 is made up of 15 amino acids. The CDR3 DNA reads TGTGCCACCAGCAGAGATGGGGTACCGGGGAGAGAGCAGTACTTC. This translates into CATSRDGVPGREQYF. Drawing the rest from reference TRBV15 and TRBJ2-5, the complete variable domain is DAMVIQNPRYQVTQFGKPVTLSCSQTLNHNVMYWYQQKSSQAPKLLFHYYDKDFNNEADTPDNFQSRRPNTSFCFLDIRSPGLGDTAMYLCATSRDGVPGREQYFGPGTRLLVL.

The rearrangement joins TRBV28 to TRBJ2-4, with D perhaps matching TRBD1 (5 bases). V was trimmed by 6 bases and J by 4 bases, leaving 10 bases between them. The CDR3 has 13 amino acids. Germline values: CDR1 MDHEN, CDR2 SYDVKM. The CDR3 sequence is CASSRRGKNIQYF. The DNA for the CDR3 is TGTGCCAGCAGCCGAAGGGGTAAAAACATTCAGTACTTC.

Details on this clone: At one end the junction does not follow the germline gene, possibly because of a read error. As DNA, the CDR3 is TGCGCCAGCAGCTTGGGGGCAGCTAATCAACCCCAGCATTTT. Protein sequence: CASSLGAANQPQHF. V and J are TRBV5-1 and TRBJ1-5; D gene unclear. CDR1 is SGHRS and CDR2 is YFSETQ in the germline V gene. The CDR3 spans 14 residues.

The chain combines TRBV7-7 with TRBJ2-5, with D possibly being TRBD1 (6 bases). The germline gives CDR1 SSHAT, CDR2 FNYEAQ (reference sequence). V was pared by 2 bases and J by 5 bases, with 15 bases between. This CDR3 spans 15 amino acids. The DNA of the CDR3 is TGTGCCAGCAGCTTAATGAACAGGGTGACGGAGACCCAGTACTTC. Its protein product is CASSLMNRVTETQYF. The full variable domain, completed using reference TRBV7-7 and TRBJ2-5, is GAGVSQSPRYKVTKRGQDVTLRCDPISSHATLYWYQQALGQGPEFLTYFNYEAQPDKSGLPSDRFSAERPEGSISTLTIQRTEQRDSAMYRCASSLMNRVTETQYFGPGTRLLVL.

The chain employs TRBV6-5 and TRBJ2-7; tentative D call: TRBD1 (6 bases). The CDR3 contains 13 residues. Trimming removed 2 bases at V and 4 bases at J, with 9 bases between. The V gene's germline CDR1 is MNHEY and CDR2 SVGAGI. The CDR3 DNA reads as TGTGCCAGCAGTTACGGGGGCAGATACGAGCAGTACTTC. The encoded protein is CASSYGGRYEQYF.

The chain is built from TRBV7-3 and TRBJ2-3, with 7 positions matching TRBD1. The CDR3 length is 14 residues. With V trimmed by 5 bases and J by 4 bases, 6 bases remained unmatched. CDR1 is SGHTA, CDR2 FQGTGA, per germline. CDR3 sequence reads: CASSEGTVPDTQYF. CDR3 in DNA: TGTGCCAGCAGCGAAGGGACAGTCCCAGATACGCAGTATTTT.

This clone was seen just once. The chain uses TRBV11-2 and TRBJ2-3; 8 bases are shared with TRBD1. V lost 2 bases to trimming and J lost 2 bases; unmatched junction nucleotides: 6. The CDR3 spans 16 residues. Germline V gene sequence: CDR1 SGHAT, CDR2 FQNNGV. The CDR3 sequence: CASSLSGGAPTDTQYF. Written as DNA, the CDR3 is TGTGCCAGCAGCTTATCAGGGGGCGCACCCACAGATACGCAGTATTTT.

This sequence joins TRBV19 and TRBJ1-6; TRBD1 aligns across 11 bases. Germline V CDR1 and CDR2: LNHDA, SQIVND (reference sequence). The CDR3 sequence is 15 residues long. With 6 bases clipped from V and 9 bases from J, the junction kept 7 bases outside the gene matches. The CDR3 loop is CASSAMGQGGSPLHF. The CDR3 coding sequence is TGTGCCAGTAGCGCAATGGGACAGGGGGGTTCACCCCTCCACTTT.

The chain employs TRBV15 and TRBJ2-6; TRBD2 is a possible D gene (5 bases). The CDR3 contains 16 residues. Trimming removed 1 base at V and 2 bases at J, with 9 bases between. The germline V gene encodes CDR1 LNHNV and CDR2 YYDKDF (reference sequence). CDR3 DNA: TGTGCCACCAGCAGAGCGGTGGGAGCTGGGGCCAACGTCCTGACTTTC. It encodes CATSRAVGAGANVLTF. Drawing the rest from reference TRBV15 and TRBJ2-6, the complete variable domain is DAMVIQNPRYQVTQFGKPVTLSCSQTLNHNVMYWYQQKSSQAPKLLFHYYDKDFNNEADTPDNFQSRRPNTSFCFLDIRSPGLGDTAMYLCATSRAVGAGANVLTFGAGSRLTVL.

This CDR3 is CASSLTGDNEQFF. CDR3 sequence (DNA): TGTGCCAGCTCATTAACAGGTGACAATGAGCAGTTCTTC. The chain combines TRBV18 with TRBJ2-1; weak D call: TRBD1 (5 bases). The CDR3 spans 13 residues. Germline V gene data show CDR1 as KGHSH and CDR2 as LQKENI. V lost 5 bases to trimming and J lost 5 bases, with 10 bases between them.

The V gene is TRBV2, the J gene TRBJ1-2, with a possible D match to TRBD1 (5 bases). Germline V gives CDR1 SNHLY, CDR2 FYNNEI. V was clipped by 6 bases and J by 4 bases, with 15 bases between them. The CDR3 extends over 14 amino acids. The CDR3 region has the DNA TGTGCCAGCAGGGACATCGGCGGAAGCTATGGCTACACCTTC. Encoded protein: CASRDIGGSYGYTF.